This TCR beta chain was retrieved from a study of beta chain features in type 1 diabetes. Study-level points and caveats: When Type 1 diabetes patients were examined, their TCRB CDR3s proved moderately but significantly shorter in all four CD4+ subsets. A greater similarity of naive, central memory and Treg TCRB repertoires was seen among patients than among healthy donors. HLA effects on TCRB rearrangement stayed unresolved here.

Expressed TCRB transcripts were sequenced because the isolated RNA had all been reverse transcribed beforehand. Repertoires were generated with immunoSEQ multiplex PCR, while TCRdb's copy carries only in-frame clones and drops some. The sample carries roughly 300,000 clones, 14% recorded once. About this clone: Its target is not known.

V was cut by 3 bases and J by 2 bases, with 11 bases left in between. Germline V gene data show CDR1 as SNHLY and CDR2 as FYNNEI. CDR3 size: 15 residues. Sample: naive CD4+ T cells from blood. The receptor was derived from a young man with type 1 diabetes. The chain couples TRBV2 to TRBJ1-5; D gene uncertain. CDR3 DNA sequence: TGTGCCAGCAGTGAGAGAGGAATCGGCAATCAGCCCCAGCATTTT. Translating gives CASSERGIGNQPQHF.